Below, 26 T cell receptor beta chains from the same sample are listed, as sequenced in a study of T cells in Graves' hyperthyroidism and ophthalmopathy. TCR beta CDR3 regions were amplified from RNA transcripts. HTBI primers drove first-round RT-PCR of the TCR CDR3. TCRdb re-analysed the multiplex PCR reads in MiXCR, keeping a single row per CDR3 protein. The data hold some 250,000 distinct CDR3 sequences, with approximately 14% observed a single time. The sequenced material came from blood. These receptor sequences come from a woman aged 35 to 49 with Graves' hyperthyroidism that later progressed to Graves' ophthalmopathy.

This clonotype was seen many times. This sequence joins TRBV20-1 and TRBJ2-1; 8 positions match TRBD2. The CDR3 totals 14 residues. The germline V gene encodes CDR1 DFQATT and CDR2 SNEGSKA (reference sequence). V trimming: 5 bases; J trimming: 6 bases; junction bases outside the gene matches: 9. The CDR3 protein is CSARKPLAVNEQFF. DNA for the CDR3: TGCAGTGCTCGGAAGCCACTAGCGGTCAATGAGCAGTTCTTC.

This clonotype has a count of ten or more. The CDR3 DNA follows: TGTGCCAGCAGCGGGGAAGGGGGCCTACGGGGGGTCACAGATACGCAGTATTTT. This translates into CASSGEGGLRGVTDTQYF. The chain couples TRBV3-1 to TRBJ2-3; perhaps D is TRBD1 or TRBD2 (7 bases each). The V and J ends lost 5 bases and 2 bases respectively, with 23 bases between them. The CDR3 is 18 residues long. Per the germline V gene, CDR1 is LGHDT and CDR2 is YNNKEL (reference sequence).

This clonotype was observed at least ten times. The CDR3 region has the DNA TGTGCCAGCAGCTTCGGATCCGCCGGGACAGGGGGAAACACCATATATTTT. It specifies CASSFGSAGTGGNTIYF. The rearrangement links TRBV11-2 to TRBJ1-3; 9 bases fit TRBD1. From germline, CDR1 is SGHAT and CDR2 FQNNGV. This CDR3 region has 17 residues. Unmatched junction bases numbered 10, after V lost 3 bases and J lost 4 bases.

This clonotype occurred once. This sequence joins TRBV5-4 and TRBJ2-7, with 8 bases matching TRBD1. V lost 4 bases to trimming and J lost 5 bases; unmatched junction nucleotides: 11. The CDR3 is made up of 15 amino acids. Germline CDR1 SGHNT, CDR2 YYREEE (reference sequence). As DNA, the CDR3 is TGTGCCAGCAGCGCAGGCCAGGGGGCGTTCGACGAGCAGTACTTC. Amino acids: CASSAGQGAFDEQYF.

The chain employs TRBV20-1 and TRBJ1-1, with TRBD1 matching 9 bases. Germline lookup yields CDR1 DFQATT and CDR2 SNEGSKA (reference sequence). V trimming: 8 bases; J trimming: 1 base; junction bases outside the gene matches: 8. This CDR3 has 14 amino acids. CDR3 protein: CSLYGTGKNTEAFF. CDR3 nucleotides: TGCAGTTTATATGGGACAGGGAAGAACACTGAAGCTTTCTTT.

As regards this clonotype: Just one base apart from a much larger clone, this may be a read error. The chain carries TRBV6-5 and TRBJ2-1; D is perhaps TRBD2 (6 bases). Germline CDR1 MNHEY, CDR2 SVGAGI. This CDR3 spans 17 amino acids. The CDR3 sequence is CASSYSARGYIGNGQFF. For the CDR3, the DNA is TGTGCCAGCAGTTACTCCGCCCGGGGGTATATCGGCAATGGGCAGTTCTTC.

Only a few counts were recorded for this clonotype. Just one base apart from a much larger clone, this may be a read error. CDR3 sequence (DNA): TGTGCCTGGACCACGGCGGGCGGGAGAGGGACCCAGTGCTTC. Its protein is CAWTTAGGRGTQCF. The V call is TRBV30, the J call TRBJ2-5, with TRBD2 identical over 7 bases. Germline CDR1 reads GTSNPN; CDR2 reads SVGIG (reference sequence). The CDR3 is made up of 14 amino acids. Full variable domain (rest looked up from reference TRBV30 and TRBJ2-5): SQTIHQWPATLVQPVGSPLSLECTVEGTSNPNLYWYRQAAGRGLQLLFYSVGIGQISSEVPQNLSASRPQDRQFILSSKKLLLSDSGFYLCAWTTAGGRGTQCFGPGTRLLVL.

This clonotype showed up many times. This sequence joins TRBV10-2 and TRBJ2-2; D gene ambiguous. The CDR3 runs 14 residues. Germline CDR1 is WSHSY and CDR2 is SAAADI. Trimming took 5 bases from V and 6 from J, leaving 13 bases between them. CDR3 loop: CASSPTGYPGELFF. In DNA, the CDR3 is TGCGCCAGCAGTCCCACCGGTTACCCCGGGGAGCTGTTTTTT.

This rearrangement joins TRBV12-3 or TRBV12-4 to TRBJ2-7, with D tentatively TRBD2 (7 bases). V gave up 5 bases and J gave up 4 bases, with 15 bases separating them. CDR3 size: 14 residues. The DNA of the CDR3 is TGTGCCAGCAGTCCCGTGGGGGGGCAATACGAGCAGTACTTC. Translating gives CASSPVGGQYEQYF.

This clonotype was recorded at least ten times. V is TRBV29-1 and J is TRBJ2-7, with 10 positions matching TRBD1. The germline gives CDR1 SQVTM, CDR2 ANQGSEA. The J segment lost 4 bases and the V segment lost 7 bases, leaving 4 bases of the junction unmatched. The CDR3 contains 12 residues. The CDR3: CSAGQGGYEQYF. The CDR3, as DNA: TGCAGCGCCGGACAGGGGGGGTACGAGCAGTACTTC.

The sample holds many counts of this clonotype. V usage is TRBV2 and J usage is TRBJ2-1; TRBD2 aligns across 10 bases. V gave up 8 bases and J gave up 6 bases; unmatched junction bases: 13. The CDR3 is 16 residues long. Looked up from germline, CDR1 is SNHLY and CDR2 is FYNNEI. The CDR3: CASGFTGTSVSNEQFF. The CDR3 DNA sequence: TGTGCCAGCGGTTTTACCGGGACTAGCGTAAGCAATGAGCAGTTCTTC. Together with reference TRBV2 and TRBJ2-1, the CDR3 gives the full variable domain: EPEVTQTPSHQVTQMGQEVILRCVPISNHLYFYWYRQILGQKVEFLVSFYNNEISEKSEIFDDQFSVERPDGSNFTLKIRSTKLEDSAMYFCASGFTGTSVSNEQFFGPGTRLTVL.

This clonotype was seen a few times. This sequence joins TRBV7-8 and TRBJ2-1; 10 bases fit TRBD2. Trimming removed 2 bases from V and 9 bases from J; junction bases left unmatched: 10. CDR1 is SGHVS, CDR2 FQNEAQ, per germline. CDR3 length equals 16 residues. CDR3 loop: CASSLWASGRLGEQFF. The CDR3 nucleotides are TGTGCCAGCAGCTTATGGGCTAGCGGGAGACTCGGTGAGCAGTTCTTC.

In this sample, this clonotype turned up many times. The J gene is TRBJ1-1, the V gene TRBV6-1; D perhaps matches TRBD1 (5 bases). Germline values: CDR1 MNHNS, CDR2 SASEGT. The CDR3 has 16 amino acids. With 0 bases removed from V and 5 bases from J, the gap between germline ends came to 16 bases. The CDR3 DNA reads as TGTGCCAGCAGTGAAGCTATACGGGGGGTCCTTACTGAAGCTTTCTTT. It codes for CASSEAIRGVLTEAFF.

The chain uses TRBV12-3 or TRBV12-4 and TRBJ2-3, with D hard to call. Trimming removed 10 bases from V and 5 bases from J, with 7 bases in between. This CDR3 has 10 residues. CDR3 coding DNA: TGTGCCACCAAGGGAGATACGCAGTATTTT. It specifies CATKGDTQYF.

This clonotype has ten or more counts. This chain joins TRBV7-9 and TRBJ2-5; 7 bases agree with TRBD2. Per the germline V gene, CDR1 is SEHNR and CDR2 is FQNEAQ (reference sequence). CDR3 length equals 16 residues. V trimming: 5 bases; J trimming: 3 bases; junction bases outside the gene matches: 12. CDR3 sequence (DNA): TGTGCCAGCAGCCCCCAATCGCCTAGCGGAAAAGAGACCCAGTACTTC. Encoded protein: CASSPQSPSGKETQYF.

The V and J genes are TRBV6-1 and TRBJ2-7; 14 positions agree with TRBD2. The length of the CDR3 is 14 residues. CDR1 and CDR2 (germline): MNHNS, SASEGT. The trim removed 8 bases at V and 7 bases at J, leaving 7 bases unmatched. The DNA for the CDR3 is TGTGCCAGCCGAGGGACTAGCGGGAGTCTGGAGCAGTACTTC. Protein sequence: CASRGTSGSLEQYF.

This clonotype was found many times. V usage is TRBV14 and J usage is TRBJ2-5; D ambiguous. V was trimmed by 0 bases and J by 4 bases, leaving 3 bases between them. CDR1 SGHDN and CDR2 FVKESK come from the germline V gene. CDR3 size: 12 residues. The CDR3 reads CASSQEGETQYF. The CDR3 bases are TGTGCCAGCAGCCAAGAGGGAGAGACCCAGTACTTC.

The chain has TRBV5-1 and TRBJ2-2; D is ambiguous. Germline V lookup: CDR1 SGHRS, CDR2 YFSETQ. V was shortened by 0 bases and J by 2 bases, with 14 bases between the two germline ends. The CDR3 totals 17 residues. The chain's CDR3 is CASSLAQALVNTGELFF. The CDR3 coding sequence is TGCGCCAGCAGCTTGGCCCAAGCTCTTGTAAACACCGGGGAGCTGTTTTTT.

This clonotype has a count of ten or more. The rearrangement joins TRBV20-1 to TRBJ2-1, with TRBD2 matching over 10 bases. V lost 1 base to trimming and J lost 1 base; unmatched junction nucleotides: 7. Germline lookup yields CDR1 DFQATT and CDR2 SNEGSKA (reference sequence). This CDR3 region has 17 residues. The CDR3 sequence is CSARVASGRASYNEQFF. CDR3 DNA sequence: TGCAGTGCTAGAGTGGCTAGCGGGAGAGCTTCCTACAATGAGCAGTTCTTC.

This clonotype came up many times. The chain couples TRBV28 to TRBJ2-1; D gene uncertain. Germline V CDR1 and CDR2: MDHEN, SYDVKM. With 2 bases removed from V and 8 bases from J, the gap between germline ends came to 10 bases. The CDR3 totals 13 residues. The CDR3 sequence: CASSLMSLDEQFF. The DNA of the CDR3 is TGTGCCAGCAGTTTAATGAGCCTGGATGAGCAGTTCTTC.

This clonotype was recorded at least ten times. This rearrangement joins TRBV20-1 to TRBJ2-4; D call uncertain. V dropped 4 bases and J dropped 8 bases, with 6 bases sitting between them. The CDR3 has 10 residues. The V gene's germline CDR1 is DFQATT and CDR2 SNEGSKA (reference sequence). Here the CDR3 DNA reads TGCAGTGCTACGTCCGACATTCAGTACTTC. Translated, it gives CSATSDIQYF.

This clonotype showed up many times. The V and J genes are TRBV28 and TRBJ2-1, with 13 nucleotides matching TRBD2. This CDR3 region has 13 residues. The V and J ends lost 8 bases and 6 bases, in that order; junction bases with no gene match: 1. Germline CDR1 is MDHEN and CDR2 is SYDVKM. The CDR3 sequence: CASRTSGSNEQFF. CDR3 coding DNA: TGTGCCAGCCGGACTAGCGGGAGCAATGAGCAGTTCTTC. Full variable domain (remainder filled in from reference TRBV28 and TRBJ2-1): DVKVTQSSRYLVKRTGEKVFLECVQDMDHENMFWYRQDPGLGLRLIYFSYDVKMKEKGDIPEGYSVSREKKERFSLILESASTNQTSMYLCASRTSGSNEQFFGPGTRLTVL.

This clonotype was seen at least ten times. The rearrangement joins TRBV19 to TRBJ2-3, with TRBD2 matching 12 bases. Unmatched junction bases numbered 8, after V lost 6 bases and J lost 4 bases. The CDR3 sequence is 16 residues long. Germline-derived CDR1 and CDR2 are LNHDA and SQIVND (reference sequence). The chain's CDR3 is CASSLGLAGIADTQYF. CDR3 nucleotides: TGTGCCAGTAGCCTAGGACTAGCGGGAATCGCAGATACGCAGTATTTT.

This clonotype has ten or more counts. In DNA, the CDR3 is TGTGCCAGCAGCCTCTCCCCACAGGGTTATGGCTACACCTTC. Its translation: CASSLSPQGYGYTF. The V and J genes are TRBV2 and TRBJ1-2, with a tentative D call TRBD1 (6 bases). Germline V CDR1 and CDR2: SNHLY, FYNNEI. V was cut by 6 bases and J by 5 bases, with 16 bases left in between. This CDR3 is built from 14 residues.

This clonotype has more than one count but fewer than ten. The J gene is TRBJ2-2, the V gene TRBV19, with TRBD1 identical over 9 bases. The germline CDR1 and CDR2 sequences are LNHDA and SQIVND (reference sequence). The junction had 12 bases not matched to a gene; V was cut back by 9 bases and J by 4 bases. This CDR3 spans 16 amino acids. CDR3 sequence: CASKQGAKRVTGELFF. In DNA form, the CDR3 reads TGTGCCAGCAAACAGGGGGCGAAGCGAGTCACCGGGGAGCTGTTTTTT.

This clonotype appeared many times. The gene calls are TRBV20-1 and TRBJ2-3; D is ambiguous. V lost 0 bases and J lost 3, with 10 bases in between. Germline CDR1 DFQATT, CDR2 SNEGSKA (reference sequence). The CDR3 sequence is 14 residues long. The CDR3 loop reads CSARDLDGTDTQYF. The CDR3 DNA sequence: TGCAGTGCTAGAGATCTAGATGGGACAGATACGCAGTATTTT.